The 14 T cell receptor beta chains below all came from one sample that was sequenced in a study of OX40 agonist ivuxolimab in advanced cancers. Clones were sequenced by immunoSEQ multiplex PCR, and TCRdb holds only the in-frame ones, with some missing. The table shows some 150,000 clones, with roughly 91% occurring only once. The sequencing here drew on CD4+ or CD8+ T cells sorted from blood, taken in a trial of the OX40 agonist ivuxolimab. These receptors all come from an adult with an advanced solid tumor such as melanoma, head and neck, liver or kidney cancer.

The gene calls are TRBV11-2 and TRBJ1-2; D remains unclear. This CDR3 is built from 14 residues. Trimming removed 5 bases from V and 5 bases from J, with 15 bases in between. CDR1 is SGHAT, CDR2 FQNNGV, per germline. The CDR3 DNA reads as TGTGCCAGCAGCCAAATGTCCAGCTTATATGGCTACACCTTC. It specifies CASSQMSSLYGYTF.

This sequence joins TRBV7-3 and TRBJ2-3; tentative D call: TRBD2 (6 bases). The CDR3 is made up of 15 amino acids. The V gene's germline CDR1 is SGHTA and CDR2 FQGTGA. With 5 bases removed from V and 5 bases from J, the gap between germline ends came to 17 bases. The CDR3 reads CASSRLVPWGDTQYF. The CDR3, as DNA: TGTGCCAGCAGCCGACTAGTCCCATGGGGAGATACGCAGTATTTT.

J is TRBJ1-2 and V is TRBV5-1; 11 bases match TRBD1. Losses at the gene ends were 3 bases for V and 6 bases for J; bases not matched to a gene: 7. This CDR3 is built from 15 residues. Germline V gene sequence: CDR1 SGHRS, CDR2 YFSETQ. The CDR3 is CASSSGTGGHDGYTF. The CDR3 DNA reads TGCGCCAGCAGCTCCGGGACAGGGGGTCACGATGGCTACACCTTC.

The chain has TRBV6-1 and TRBJ1-1; weak D call: TRBD1 (5 bases). Germline CDR1 and CDR2: MNHNS and SASEGT. V was shortened by 7 bases and J by 0 bases, with 15 bases between the two germline ends. The CDR3 is made up of 15 amino acids. CDR3 DNA sequence: TGTGCCAGCACAGAACTGGGGGTAATGAACACTGAAGCTTTCTTT. Its translation: CASTELGVMNTEAFF.

In this sample, this clone turned up once. The J gene is TRBJ2-3, the V gene TRBV5-4; 7 bases map to TRBD1. CDR3 length: 15 amino acids. With V trimmed by 2 bases and J by 4 bases, 7 bases remained unmatched. Germline V gene sequence: CDR1 SGHNT, CDR2 YYREEE (reference sequence). The CDR3: CASSFVRGPPDTQYF. CDR3 in DNA: TGTGCCAGCAGCTTTGTGAGGGGGCCCCCAGATACGCAGTATTTT.

The V gene is TRBV18, the J gene TRBJ2-7, with a possible D match to TRBD1 (6 bases). V lost 0 bases, J lost 4 bases, and 19 bases lay in between. CDR1 and CDR2 (germline): KGHSH, LQKENI. The CDR3 length is 17 residues. This CDR3 is CASSPPFRAGERYEQYF. The CDR3 DNA reads TGTGCCAGCTCACCACCGTTTAGGGCAGGGGAACGGTACGAGCAGTACTTC. Drawing the rest from reference TRBV18 and TRBJ2-7, the complete variable domain is NAGVMQNPRHLVRRRGQEARLRCSPMKGHSHVYWYRQLPEEGLKFMVYLQKENIIDESGMPKERFSAEFPKEGPSILRIQQVVRGDSAAYFCASSPPFRAGERYEQYFGPGTRLTVT.

With regard to this clone: The sample carries other DNA sequences with the same CDR3. The chain joins TRBV28 to TRBJ1-3, with D maybe TRBD1 (5 bases). The CDR3 length is 15 residues. Between the trimmed V and J ends, which lost 4 bases and 0 bases, there was a span of 10 bases. The V gene's germline CDR1 is MDHEN and CDR2 SYDVKM. The chain's CDR3 is CASSSGLSSGNTIYF. In nucleotides, the CDR3 is TGTGCCAGCAGTTCAGGGTTAAGCTCTGGAAACACCATATATTTT.

V gene TRBV7-9 combines with J gene TRBJ1-5; D is undetermined. The V end was cut by 0 bases, the J end by 5 bases, with 5 bases between. Germline values: CDR1 SEHNR, CDR2 FQNEAQ (reference sequence). The CDR3 runs 13 residues. The CDR3 sequence is CASSLAEDQPQHF. The CDR3 DNA reads as TGTGCCAGCAGCTTAGCGGAAGATCAGCCCCAGCATTTT.

This rearrangement joins TRBV5-1 to TRBJ2-3; 12 positions match TRBD2. Germline assignment: CDR1 SGHRS and CDR2 YFSETQ. J gave up 4 bases and V 0 bases, and 3 bases lay outside the gene matches. The CDR3 totals 16 residues. CDR3 sequence reads: CASSLATSGRPDTQYF. CDR3 nucleotide sequence: TGCGCCAGCAGCTTGGCGACTAGCGGGAGACCAGATACGCAGTATTTT. Full variable domain (rest looked up from reference TRBV5-1 and TRBJ2-3): KAGVTQTPRYLIKTRGQQVTLSCSPISGHRSVSWYQQTPGQGLQFLFEYFSETQRNKGNFPGRFSGRQFSNSRSEMNVSTLELGDSALYLCASSLATSGRPDTQYFGPGTRLTVL.

A note on this clone: An end of the junction does not agree with germline; a read error may underlie this. The rearrangement uses TRBV15 and TRBJ1-3; D is unresolved. The CDR3 is 16 amino acids. Per the germline V gene, CDR1 is LNHNV and CDR2 is YYDKDF (reference sequence). The CDR3 loop is CATNRPPQATGNTIYF. Written as DNA, the CDR3 is TGTGCCACCAACAGACCTCCTCAGGCAACTGGAAACACCATATATTTT.

The V gene is TRBV19, the J gene TRBJ1-1; 10 nucleotides agree with TRBD1. Trimming took 6 bases from V and 11 from J; bases not matched to a gene: 12. The CDR3 runs 14 residues. The V gene's germline CDR1 is LNHDA and CDR2 SQIVND (reference sequence). The CDR3 protein is CASRTPTGGGIAFF. CDR3 coding DNA: TGTGCCAGTAGGACCCCGACAGGGGGCGGTATCGCTTTCTTT.

In DNA form, the CDR3 reads TGTGCCAGCAGGACAACAGGGTTAGGAACTGAAGCTTTCTTT. It is translated as CASRTTGLGTEAFF. This chain uses TRBV6-1 with TRBJ1-1; TRBD1 might be the D (6 bases). The V and J ends lost 6 bases and 5 bases respectively, with 16 bases between them. The CDR3 sequence is 14 residues long. Germline-derived CDR1 and CDR2 are MNHNS and SASEGT.

The chain links TRBV19 to TRBJ1-1, with 9 bases identical to TRBD1. J gave up 3 bases and V 3 bases, and 5 bases lay outside the gene matches. Germline V lookup: CDR1 LNHDA, CDR2 SQIVND (reference sequence). The CDR3 contains 15 residues. The CDR3 is CASSIWGQGDTEAFF. Here the CDR3 DNA reads TGTGCCAGTAGTATCTGGGGACAGGGCGACACTGAAGCTTTCTTT.

The chain recombines TRBV7-2 with TRBJ2-3; D is perhaps TRBD2 (6 bases). This CDR3 region has 14 residues. Trimming stripped 4 bases from V and 5 bases from J, with 13 bases between. Germline-derived CDR1 and CDR2 are SGHTA and FQGNSA. Written as DNA, the CDR3 is TGTGCCAGCAGCTACACGTTCGGGGGAGATACGCAGTATTTT. Protein sequence: CASSYTFGGDTQYF.